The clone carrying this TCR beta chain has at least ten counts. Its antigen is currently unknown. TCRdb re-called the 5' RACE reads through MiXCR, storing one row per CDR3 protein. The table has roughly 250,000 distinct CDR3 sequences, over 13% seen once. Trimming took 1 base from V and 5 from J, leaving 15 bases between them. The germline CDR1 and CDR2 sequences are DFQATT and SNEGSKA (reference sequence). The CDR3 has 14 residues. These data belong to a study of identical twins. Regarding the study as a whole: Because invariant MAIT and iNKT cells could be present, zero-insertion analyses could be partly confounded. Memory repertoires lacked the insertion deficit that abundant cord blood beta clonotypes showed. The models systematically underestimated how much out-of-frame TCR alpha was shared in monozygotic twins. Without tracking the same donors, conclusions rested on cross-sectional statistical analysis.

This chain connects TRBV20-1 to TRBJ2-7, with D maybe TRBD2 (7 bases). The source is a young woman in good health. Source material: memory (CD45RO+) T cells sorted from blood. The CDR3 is CSARVGAGANEQYF. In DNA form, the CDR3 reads TGCAGTGCTAGAGTAGGGGCGGGGGCGAACGAGCAGTACTTC.